These 15 T cell receptor beta chains were all obtained from the same sample, sequenced in a study of OX40 agonist ivuxolimab in advanced cancers. Some clones are missing from TCRdb's copy, which holds only in-frame ones; the method was immunoSEQ multiplex PCR. The sample records 98,000 or so clones, roughly nine tenths being singletons. Sequencing was performed on CD4+ or CD8+ T cells sorted from blood, taken in a trial of the OX40 agonist ivuxolimab. Receptors were obtained from an adult with an advanced solid tumor such as melanoma, head and neck, liver or kidney cancer.

V usage is TRBV28 and J usage is TRBJ2-1; 13 bases match TRBD2. V shed 6 bases, J shed 9 bases, and the junction held 8 bases outside the gene matches. Germline-derived CDR1 and CDR2 are MDHEN and SYDVKM. The CDR3 extends over 15 amino acids. The CDR3 loop is CASSYTSGRAGEQFF. The CDR3 DNA reads as TGTGCCAGCAGCTATACTAGCGGGAGGGCCGGTGAGCAGTTCTTC. Full variable domain (rest looked up from reference TRBV28 and TRBJ2-1): DVKVTQSSRYLVKRTGEKVFLECVQDMDHENMFWYRQDPGLGLRLIYFSYDVKMKEKGDIPEGYSVSREKKERFSLILESASTNQTSMYLCASSYTSGRAGEQFFGPGTRLTVL.

The V and J genes are TRBV30 and TRBJ2-7; D perhaps matches TRBD1 (5 bases). The CDR3 consists of 14 residues. Germline V gene data show CDR1 as GTSNPN and CDR2 as SVGIG (reference sequence). The V end was cut by 0 bases, the J end by 4 bases, with 13 bases between. CDR3 bases: TGTGCCTGGAGTGTAAGGGGATGGGTTTACGAGCAGTACTTC. Protein sequence: CAWSVRGWVYEQYF.

This clone was picked up a small number of times. The rearrangement links TRBV5-1 to TRBJ1-1, with a weak D call TRBD1 (6 bases). CDR3 length: 14 amino acids. V was cut by 0 bases and J by 7 bases, with 13 bases left in between. Germline values: CDR1 SGHRS, CDR2 YFSETQ. This chain's CDR3 is CASSLGTGFGEAFF. CDR3 in DNA: TGCGCCAGCAGCTTGGGCACAGGGTTTGGTGAAGCTTTCTTT.

The V call is TRBV7-2, the J call TRBJ2-5; 7 nucleotides agree with TRBD1. The trim removed 0 bases at V and 9 bases at J, leaving 13 bases unmatched. Per germline, CDR1 SGHTA and CDR2 FQGNSA. This CDR3 spans 16 amino acids. CDR3 loop: CASSLAGTAIIMAQYF. The CDR3 DNA is TGTGCCAGCAGCTTAGCAGGGACAGCCATTATAATGGCCCAGTACTTC. The entire variable domain, with the rest obtained from reference TRBV7-2 and TRBJ2-5, is as follows: GAGVSQSPSNKVTEKGKDVELRCDPISGHTALYWYRQSLGQGLEFLIYFQGNSAPDKSGLPSDRFSAERTGGSVSTLTIQRTQQEDSAVYLCASSLAGTAIIMAQYFGPGTRLLVL.

On this clone: The same CDR3 arises from other DNA sequences in this sample as well. The rearrangement joins TRBV28 to TRBJ1-1, with D unclear. The V and J ends lost 6 bases and 2 bases respectively, with 4 bases between them. From germline, CDR1 is MDHEN and CDR2 SYDVKM. The CDR3 contains 11 residues. DNA for the CDR3: TGTGCCAGCAGCTCTAACACTGAAGCTTTCTTT. Translated, it gives CASSSNTEAFF. Filled out from reference TRBV28 and TRBJ1-1, the complete variable domain reads DVKVTQSSRYLVKRTGEKVFLECVQDMDHENMFWYRQDPGLGLRLIYFSYDVKMKEKGDIPEGYSVSREKKERFSLILESASTNQTSMYLCASSSNTEAFFGQGTRLTVV.

The rearrangement links TRBV5-4 to TRBJ2-5, with TRBD2 identical over 11 bases. Per the germline V gene, CDR1 is SGHNT and CDR2 is YYREEE (reference sequence). V dropped 0 bases and J dropped 5; count of bases not matched to a gene: 9. The CDR3 spans 17 residues. The CDR3 DNA sequence: TGTGCCAGCAGCTTGGGGCCTAGCGGGAGGAAGGGTGAGACCCAGTACTTC. It encodes CASSLGPSGRKGETQYF.

The CDR3 protein is CASSYRDTNYGYTF. CDR3 nucleotide sequence: TGTGCCAGCAGCTACCGGGACACCAACTATGGCTACACCTTC. V and J are TRBV5-8 and TRBJ1-2, with D possibly being TRBD1 (6 bases). The germline V gene has CDR1 SGHTS and CDR2 YDEGEE. The length of the CDR3 is 14 residues. The ends were cut back, 3 bases at V and 2 bases at J, with 11 bases in the middle.

This clone appeared once. The chain recombines TRBV6-5 with TRBJ2-1; tentatively, D is TRBD2 (6 bases). CDR3 length: 14 residues. The V end lost 6 bases, the J end lost 5 bases, and 14 bases lay between the germline ends. The V gene's germline CDR1 is MNHEY and CDR2 SVGAGI. In nucleotides, the CDR3 is TGTGCCAGCAGCCCTTTTAGGACTAACAATGAGCAGTTCTTC. Protein sequence: CASSPFRTNNEQFF.

This clone was picked up one time. The chain joins TRBV4-1 to TRBJ1-1; D gene unclear. The germline CDR1 and CDR2 sequences are MGHRA and YSYEKL. V gave up 4 bases and J gave up 1 base, with 16 bases separating them. The CDR3 consists of 16 residues. CDR3 protein: CASSRAYRGENTEAFF. CDR3 nucleotides: TGCGCCAGCAGCCGGGCTTACCGCGGGGAGAACACTGAAGCTTTCTTT.

V is TRBV12-5 and J is TRBJ2-3; TRBD2 aligns across 9 bases. Germline assignment: CDR1 LGHNT and CDR2 FRNRAP. This CDR3 contains 15 residues. J was trimmed by 4 bases and V by 8 bases; bases with no gene match: 10. The CDR3 sequence is CASSKAGGISDTQYF. CDR3 nucleotide sequence: TGTGCTAGTTCAAAAGCGGGAGGTATTTCAGATACGCAGTATTTT.

The CDR3 nucleotides are TGTGCCAGCAGCTGGGGCGGGAGCACAGATACGCAGTATTTT. This codes for CASSWGGSTDTQYF. The chain carries TRBV7-2 and TRBJ2-3; D may correspond to TRBD1 or TRBD2 (5 bases each). V lost 4 bases, J lost 0 bases, and 8 bases lay in between. Germline-derived CDR1 and CDR2 are SGHTA and FQGNSA. The CDR3 has 14 amino acids.

The gene calls are TRBV28 and TRBJ1-4, with 8 bases lining up with TRBD1. The CDR3 spans 16 residues. Germline CDR1 is MDHEN and CDR2 is SYDVKM. J lost 3 bases, V lost 5 bases, and 8 bases had no gene match. Written as DNA, the CDR3 is TGTGCCAGCAGTCCTTCGACAGGGGTAGCTAATGAAAAACTGTTTTTT. Translation: CASSPSTGVANEKLFF.

This rearrangement joins TRBV19 to TRBJ2-2; TRBD1 might be the D (6 bases). The length of the CDR3 is 15 residues. V gave up 1 base and J gave up 6 bases, with 12 bases separating them. Germline-derived CDR1 and CDR2 are LNHDA and SQIVND (reference sequence). The CDR3 region has the DNA TGTGCCAGTAGTATAGCAGGCAGGGGAGCCGGGGAGCTGTTTTTT. This sequence encodes CASSIAGRGAGELFF.

The rearrangement links TRBV7-9 to TRBJ2-1; no definite D call. The CDR3 has 13 residues. The V end was cut by 0 bases, the J end by 4 bases, with 4 bases between. Germline V lookup: CDR1 SEHNR, CDR2 FQNEAQ (reference sequence). The CDR3 DNA follows: TGTGCCAGCAGCTTAGCGCCGTACAATGAGCAGTTCTTC. This sequence encodes CASSLAPYNEQFF.

This chain connects TRBV6-6 to TRBJ1-2; possibly TRBD1 for D (5 bases). Between the trimmed V and J ends, which lost 4 bases and 4 bases, there was a span of 10 bases. CDR3 size: 13 residues. Germline CDR1 and CDR2: MNHNY and SVGAGI (reference sequence). The CDR3 DNA sequence: TGTGCCAGCAGTTCCTCAGGGACCTATGGCTACACCTTC. Protein product: CASSSSGTYGYTF.